Below, 6 T cell receptor beta chains from the same sample are listed, as sequenced in a study of tumor-infiltrating lymphocytes in primary liver carcinoma. With roughly 0.5 ug total RNA as template and a constant-region primer, TCR beta cDNA was made. Researchers made the TCR beta libraries by running three nested multiplex PCR rounds with slightly modified ARM-PCR. With TRBV1-TRBV30 forward primers and a C-beta reverse primer, the first two PCR rounds were run for 10 cycles each. TCRdb fed the multiplex PCR reads into MiXCR, producing one record per CDR3 protein. Here the sample spans fewer than 350,000 distinct CDR3 sequences, about two thirds being singletons. The blood RNA (from unsorted whole blood) was obtained, and germline DNA was also extracted. Specimen: peripheral blood. These receptors were collected from a middle-aged man with primary liver carcinoma and hepatitis B virus infection.

Comment on this clonotype: This may come from a read error, since a much larger clone is one base off. This chain connects TRBV6-6 to TRBJ1-2, with 10 bases aligning to TRBD1. CDR1 is MNHNY, CDR2 SVGAGI, per germline (reference sequence). Unmatched junction bases numbered 8, after V lost 5 bases and J lost 8 bases. The CDR3 loop spans 14 amino acids. The DNA of the CDR3 is TGTGCCAGCAGTCCCGGACAGGGGGGAACCGGCTACACCTTC. Its protein is CASSPGQGGTGYTF.

As concerns this clonotype: The DNA is omitted, as the CDR3 cannot be located on it reliably, and the CDR3 follows TCRdb's listing. V and J are TRBV29-1 and TRBJ1-2; the table assigns TRBD1, which was not confirmed against the DNA. Germline loops: CDR1 SQVTM, CDR2 ANQGSEA. 12 amino acids form the CDR3, both terminal residues included. CDR3 amino acids: CSVGTGNYGHTF.

This clonotype came up many times. The chain employs TRBV6-5 and TRBJ2-3, with 9 bases aligning to TRBD2. CDR1 and CDR2 from the germline V gene are MNHEY and SVGAGI. The junction had 6 bases not matched to a gene; V was cut back by 7 bases and J by 1 base. The CDR3 has 15 residues. The CDR3, as DNA: TGTGCCAGCACCCCAGCGGGAGGAGGCACAGATACGCAGTATTTT. Translated, it gives CASTPAGGGTDTQYF.

The chain employs TRBV5-5 and TRBJ1-2; D is possibly TRBD1 (6 bases). This CDR3 is built from 15 residues. Trimming pared 4 bases from V and 0 bases from J, leaving 13 bases between. Germline V gives CDR1 SGHKS, CDR2 YYEKEE (reference sequence). CDR3 loop: CASSRRDTANYGYTF. The CDR3 DNA sequence: TGTGCCAGCAGCCGCCGGGACACCGCTAACTATGGCTACACCTTC.

On this clonotype: It may be a read error: a sequence one base away is much more abundant. The CDR3 here is CAISGTAYIEQFF. CDR3 coding DNA: TGTGCCATTAGCGGGACCGCCTACATTGAGCAGTTCTTC. The chain combines TRBV10-3 with TRBJ2-1, with TRBD2 matching 8 bases. Per germline, CDR1 ENHRY and CDR2 SYGVKD. The CDR3 loop spans 13 amino acids.

As regards this clonotype: A much larger clone differs from this one at a single base, so this may be a read error. The genes are TRBV4-1 and TRBJ1-5; D possibly corresponds to TRBD1 (6 bases). V was pared by 4 bases and J by 4 bases, with 14 bases between. Germline CDR1 and CDR2: MGHRA and YSYEKL. This CDR3 spans 15 amino acids. The CDR3 here is CASSRTGTRNQPQHF. The CDR3 nucleotides are TGCGCCAGCAGCCGGACCGGGACAAGGAATCAGCCCCAGCATTTT.